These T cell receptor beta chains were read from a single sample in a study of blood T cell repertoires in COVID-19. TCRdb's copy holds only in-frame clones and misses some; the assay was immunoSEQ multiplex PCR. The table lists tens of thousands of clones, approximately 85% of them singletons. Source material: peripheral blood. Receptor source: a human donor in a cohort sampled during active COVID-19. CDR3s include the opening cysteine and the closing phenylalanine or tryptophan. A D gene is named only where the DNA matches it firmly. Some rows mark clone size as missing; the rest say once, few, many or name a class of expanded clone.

TGTGCCAGCAGTACGCCAGGGGGTATTAACTATGGCTACACCTTC CASSTPGGINYGYTF TRBD1 TRBV28 NA TRBJ1-2
TGTGCCAGCAGCCTAGGCCTTCTAGCGGGAGGAGCCTACAATGAGCAGTTCTTC CASSLGLLAGGAYNEQFF TRBD2 TRBV7-6 NA TRBJ2-1
TGTGCCAGCAGCGAGGGGGGGACCTACTCCTACGAGCAGTACTTC CASSEGGTYSYEQYF NA TRBV9 NA TRBJ2-7
TGTGCCAGCAGTTTAGAGCACGAGCAGTACTTC CASSLEHEQYF NA TRBV7-3 NA TRBJ2-7
TGCGCCAGCAGCTCCGGACTAGCGGGAGGAGGGAGCACAGATACGCAGTATTTT CASSSGLAGGGSTDTQYF TRBD2 TRBV5-1 NA TRBJ2-3
TGCGCCAGCAGCTTTGACAGACCCGTGAACACTGAAGCTTTCTTT CASSFDRPVNTEAFF NA TRBV5-1 NA TRBJ1-1
TGTGCCAGCAGTTACTCGATTGGGGGACAGGGGGAAATCAACACCTTC CASSYSIGGQGEINTF TRBD1 TRBV6-2/TRBV6-3 NA TRBJ1-2
TGTGCCAGCAGCTTAGCGACTGAAGGGGGCGGCTACACCTTC CASSLATEGGGYTF TRBD1 TRBV7-2 NA TRBJ1-2
TGTGCCAGCAGTTTACAGGGGGCAAGGGAGCAGTACTTC CASSLQGAREQYF TRBD1 TRBV12-3/TRBV12-4 NA TRBJ2-7
TGTGCCAGCAGTTTAGTACCGGGACAGGGGTTTCGCGGCTACACCTTC CASSLVPGQGFRGYTF TRBD1 TRBV27 NA TRBJ1-2
TGCGCCAGCAGACGGGGGGGAAGGGAGCAGTACTTC CASRRGGREQYF TRBD2 TRBV23-1 NA TRBJ2-7
TGTGCCGTCCGCAGGGGGCGAGGTACCGGGGAGCTGTTTTTT CAVRRGRGTGELFF TRBD1 TRBV6-5 NA TRBJ2-2
TGTGCCTGGAGTGGGGGCTTCTATGGCTACACCTTC CAWSGGFYGYTF NA TRBV30 NA TRBJ1-2
TGTGCCAGCAGCCCTTACAATCAGCCCCAGCATTTT CASSPYNQPQHF NA TRBV6-2/TRBV6-3 NA TRBJ1-5
TGTGCCAGCAGCTTACAGGGTGAAAAACTGTTTTTT CASSLQGEKLFF NA TRBV13 NA TRBJ1-4
TGTGCCAGCAGCCTCCCAGGACACGGGAGGGAGACCCAGTACTTC CASSLPGHGRETQYF TRBD2 TRBV5-5 NA TRBJ2-5
TGTGCCAGCAAGGCAGCGGGATCCTACGAGCAGTACTTC CASKAAGSYEQYF TRBD2 TRBV28 NA TRBJ2-7
TGTGCCACCAGTGACGCGACAGCCTATGGCTACACCTTC CATSDATAYGYTF NA TRBV24-1 NA TRBJ1-2
TGTGCCAGCAGTTACTTAAGACTAGGAGCCTACAATGAGCAGTTCTTC CASSYLRLGAYNEQFF NA TRBV6-6 NA TRBJ2-1
TGTGCCAGCAGTTCTTTCCGTATATATCAGCCCCAGCATTTT CASSSFRIYQPQHF NA TRBV27 NA TRBJ1-5
TGTGCCAGCAGTTACTCGAGCCTAGCGGGGGCCAGCAAAGAGACCCAGTACTTC CASSYSSLAGASKETQYF TRBD2 TRBV6-7 few TRBJ2-5
TGTGCCTGGAGTGGGGACAGGGGGTACAATGAGCAGTTCTTC CAWSGDRGYNEQFF TRBD1 TRBV30 NA TRBJ2-1
TGTGCCAGCAGCTTGATCGACAGACACCAAGAGACCCAGTACTTC CASSLIDRHQETQYF NA TRBV7-2 once TRBJ2-5
TGTGCCAGCAGACTTCGCGGGGGGATAAACACAGATACGCAGTATTTT CASRLRGGINTDTQYF TRBD2 TRBV11-2 NA TRBJ2-3
TGTGCCAGCAGGCCCGGGGGAGACTATGGCTACACCTTC CASRPGGDYGYTF NA TRBV6-5 few TRBJ1-2
TGTGCCAGCAGCGGGGGGTTGAACACTGAAGCTTTCTTT CASSGGLNTEAFF NA TRBV27 NA TRBJ1-1
TGTGCCAGCAGCTGGGGACAGACAAGGTTGTTGGGCTACACCTTC CASSWGQTRLLGYTF TRBD1 TRBV7-9 NA TRBJ1-2
TGTGCCAGCAGCTTAGATGGTACAGGCAACACCGGGGAGCTGTTTTTT CASSLDGTGNTGELFF NA TRBV7-9 NA TRBJ2-2
TGTGCCAGCAGCTTGGGGACAGGTCAAGACTTCCGCTCTTTT CASSLGTGQDFRSF TRBD1 TRBV5-8 NA TRBJ1-1
TGTGCCAGCAGCTTAGACGGACTGGGTACAGATACGCAGTATTTT CASSLDGLGTDTQYF NA TRBV7-6 NA TRBJ2-3
TGTGCCAGTAGTATTCGGCGGGAGGTCCCAGATACGCAGTATTTT CASSIRREVPDTQYF TRBD2 TRBV19 NA TRBJ2-3
TGTGCCAGCTCACCAAGGACCTATTCCCTCAGGGAGAACACTGAAGCTTTCTTT CASSPRTYSLRENTEAFF NA TRBV18 NA TRBJ1-1
TGTGCCAGCAGCGTCCAGGTATCAAGTGAAGCTTTCTTT CASSVQVSSEAFF NA TRBV9 NA TRBJ1-1
TGTGCCAGCAGCTTACGGCTAGCGGGGGGTACCCAAGAGACCCAGTACTTC CASSLRLAGGTQETQYF TRBD2 TRBV7-6 once TRBJ2-5
TGTGCTAGTAAGACAGGGGGCAATCAGCCCCAGCATTTT CASKTGGNQPQHF TRBD1 TRBV12-5 few TRBJ1-5
TGTGCCAGCAGCTTAGGGGACAGGGGGCGCTTGGCACACGACTATGGCTACACCTTC CASSLGDRGRLAHDYGYTF TRBD1 TRBV7-9 NA TRBJ1-2
TGTGCCAGTAGTATTCTAGGGAGGGGAGGAAGGTATAGGAGCAATCAGCCCCAGCATTTT CASSILGRGGRYRSNQPQHF NA TRBV19 NA TRBJ1-5
TGTGCCAGCAAGCGAACGTCAGGGGGTAATGAAAAACTGTTTTTT CASKRTSGGNEKLFF TRBD1 TRBV25-1 NA TRBJ1-4
TGTGCCAGCAGCTTAAACCCACTGACAGGGCGGGCAGAGACCCAGTACTTC CASSLNPLTGRAETQYF TRBD1 TRBV7-8 NA TRBJ2-5
TGTGCCAGCAGTACCAGCCGGGGGGCGGGCTACTTC CASSTSRGAGYF NA TRBV12-3/TRBV12-4 NA TRBJ1-2
TGTGCCAGCAGGACCCCGGGACAGGCCATTGAAGCTTTCTTT CASRTPGQAIEAFF TRBD1 TRBV6-5 NA TRBJ1-1
TGTGCCAGCAGCCCACGAGGGCCCCCCTCAACTAATGAAAAACTGTTTTTT CASSPRGPPSTNEKLFF NA TRBV5-5 NA TRBJ1-4
TGTGCCAGCAGTACAGGCTCTGGAAACACCATATATTTT CASSTGSGNTIYF NA TRBV9 NA TRBJ1-3
TGCGCCAGCAGCTTGACCATTGCCGGGACAGGGGGCTACACCTTC CASSLTIAGTGGYTF TRBD1 TRBV5-1 NA TRBJ1-2
TGCGCCAGCAGCCAAGAATCAGCTTTTCCGGGAGATACCTACAATGAGCAGTTCTTC CASSQESAFPGDTYNEQFF NA TRBV4-3 NA TRBJ2-1
TGTGCCAGCAGCCAATCCTCCAGGGGTCTAGCTTTCTTT CASSQSSRGLAFF NA TRBV3-1/TRBV3-2 NA TRBJ1-1
TGTGCCAGCAGTGAAACCCTAGCGGGGTTCTCCTACAATGAGCAGTTCTTC CASSETLAGFSYNEQFF TRBD2 TRBV6-1 few TRBJ2-1
TGCGCCAGCAGCCAAGATGGTATCGCTAGCGGCTCCTACGAGCAGTACTTC CASSQDGIASGSYEQYF TRBD2 TRBV4-3 NA TRBJ2-7